A single sample is the source of the 21 T cell receptor beta chains below, sequenced in a study of shared clonotypes between healthy human individuals. Using immunoSEQ multiplex PCR, the repertoire was profiled, and TCRdb retains in-frame clones only, with some absent. The sample has hundreds of thousands of clones; 74% are singletons. Sequencing was carried out using memory CD4+ T cells sorted from blood. As to subset: CD45RA-negative fraction. The receptor source for this set is a woman aged 25 to 39 in good health.

The chain is built from TRBV21-1 and TRBJ2-1; the table calls TRBD2, which could not be checked here. TRBV21-1 is an annotated pseudogene. This CDR3 spans 18 amino acids. CDR3 bases: TGTGCCCGCTTAACTACTAGCGGGAGGGCCGTCACCTACAATGAGCAGTTCTTC. It encodes CARLTTSGRAVTYNEQFF.

This chain uses TRBV9 with TRBJ2-3; D remains ambiguous. Trimming shortened V by 7 bases and J by 2 bases, and 2 bases separated the two germline ends. The CDR3 sequence is 10 residues long. Germline CDR1 reads SGDLS; CDR2 reads YYNGEE. The CDR3 loop reads CASFTDTQYF. The CDR3 DNA follows: TGTGCCAGCTTCACAGATACGCAGTATTTT.

This clone was picked up a small number of times. The chain uses TRBV14 and TRBJ2-3; no clear D gene. The CDR3 length is 12 residues. The germline V gene has CDR1 SGHDN and CDR2 FVKESK. V was shortened by 2 bases and J by 6 bases, with 6 bases between the two germline ends. The CDR3 bases are TGTGCCAGCAGCCAAAATTCGGATACGCAGTATTTT. This codes for CASSQNSDTQYF.

In its sample, this clone was seen once. The V and J genes are TRBV30 and TRBJ2-7; 9 bases fit TRBD1. Germline trimming cut 4 bases from V and 2 bases from J; bases unmatched to any gene: 9. Germline values: CDR1 GTSNPN, CDR2 SVGIG (reference sequence). The CDR3 runs 15 residues. CDR3 loop: CAWKKAGTGTYEQYF. The CDR3 nucleotides read TGTGCCTGGAAGAAAGCCGGGACAGGGACCTACGAGCAGTACTTC.

The CDR3 sequence: CASRAIAGADTGELFF. The CDR3, as DNA: TGCGCCAGCAGAGCCATAGCGGGAGCGGACACCGGGGAGCTGTTTTTT. This chain links TRBV5-1 with TRBJ2-2, with 9 bases fitting TRBD2. The CDR3 contains 16 residues. Looked up from germline, CDR1 is SGHRS and CDR2 is YFSETQ. V gave up 5 bases and J gave up 3 bases; unmatched junction bases: 8.

This clone was counted once. The chain uses TRBV19 and TRBJ2-7, with D unclear. The V and J ends lost 4 bases and 6 bases respectively, with 10 bases between them. Germline CDR1 and CDR2: LNHDA and SQIVND (reference sequence). CDR3 size: 12 residues. The CDR3 reads CASSTSSGEQYF. The CDR3 coding sequence is TGTGCCAGTAGTACCTCTAGTGGCGAGCAGTACTTC.

The chain uses TRBV2 and TRBJ2-7, with unresolved D. The length of the CDR3 is 14 residues. Germline V gives CDR1 SNHLY, CDR2 FYNNEI. Trimming left V 6 bases short and J 2 bases short, with 14 bases between. CDR3 DNA: TGTGCCAGCAGCGGAATCTCCAGTACCTACGAGCAGTACTTC. This gives the protein CASSGISSTYEQYF.

The rearrangement links TRBV6-1 to TRBJ2-1, with 10 nucleotides matching TRBD1. The CDR3 runs 14 residues. Germline V gene data show CDR1 as MNHNS and CDR2 as SASEGT. Unmatched junction bases numbered 3, after V lost 7 bases and J lost 3 bases. The CDR3 nucleotides are TGTGCCAGCACGGGACAGGGGTACTACAATGAGCAGTTCTTC. Protein: CASTGQGYYNEQFF.

J is TRBJ1-4 and V is TRBV10-3, with 10 bases fitting TRBD1. CDR3 length: 14 residues. In germline, CDR1 is ENHRY, CDR2 SYGVKD. V was pared by 6 bases and J by 5 bases, with 3 bases of the junction left unmatched. The CDR3 sequence: CAISDRGLNEKLFF. The CDR3 coding sequence is TGTGCCATCAGCGACAGGGGGCTAAATGAAAAACTGTTTTTT.

The chain employs TRBV19 and TRBJ2-3; TRBD2 matches at 11 bases. Germline V gene sequence: CDR1 LNHDA, CDR2 SQIVND (reference sequence). CDR3 length equals 15 residues. Unmatched junction bases numbered 3, after V lost 6 bases and J lost 1 base. CDR3 sequence: CASRGLAAGTDTQYF. The DNA for the CDR3 is TGTGCCAGTAGGGGACTAGCGGCTGGCACAGATACGCAGTATTTT.

The chain joins TRBV29-1 to TRBJ1-4; possible D gene TRBD1, 5 bases. Between the trimmed V and J ends, which lost 7 bases and 7 bases, there was a span of 13 bases. Germline V gene sequence: CDR1 SQVTM, CDR2 ANQGSEA. CDR3 length: 12 residues. Here the CDR3 reads CSGGGSGEKLFF. The CDR3, as DNA: TGCAGCGGTGGGGGGTCGGGTGAAAAACTGTTTTTT.

The chain is built from TRBV7-8 and TRBJ1-2, with a weak D call TRBD1 (6 bases). Germline CDR1 reads SGHVS; CDR2 reads FQNEAQ. This CDR3 has 16 residues. V lost 5 bases and J lost 3, with 19 bases in between. Written as DNA, the CDR3 is TGTGCCAGCAGCGCAGTACCGGGACATGGGTACTATGGCTACACCTTC. Translating gives CASSAVPGHGYYGYTF.

The chain uses TRBV14 and TRBJ2-4; D remains unclear. Trimming removed 0 bases from V and 7 bases from J, with 10 bases in between. Germline values: CDR1 SGHDN, CDR2 FVKESK. The CDR3 is made up of 14 amino acids. DNA of the CDR3: TGTGCCAGCAGCCAAGACGCTATAGGGAACATTCAGTACTTC. Its protein product is CASSQDAIGNIQYF.

The rearrangement links TRBV6-5 to TRBJ2-5; no clear D gene. The CDR3 spans 13 residues. Per the germline V gene, CDR1 is MNHEY and CDR2 is SVGAGI. V lost 5 bases and J lost 5, with 12 bases in between. CDR3 in amino acids: CASSISSFETQYF. In nucleotides, the CDR3 is TGTGCCAGCAGTATCTCCTCCTTTGAGACCCAGTACTTC.

The rearrangement links TRBV5-1 to TRBJ2-7; TRBD1 is a possible D gene (6 bases). The germline V gene has CDR1 SGHRS and CDR2 YFSETQ. The CDR3 length is 16 residues. V was trimmed by 0 bases and J by 2 bases, leaving 15 bases between them. CDR3 sequence (DNA): TGCGCCAGCAGCTTGGGGGGGACACGGTCCGCCTACGAGCAGTACTTC. Its protein product is CASSLGGTRSAYEQYF.

The rearrangement uses TRBV28 and TRBJ2-3, with D possibly TRBD2 on 6 matching bases. Germline CDR1 reads MDHEN; CDR2 reads SYDVKM. Trimming took off 4 bases at V and 7 bases at J, with 12 bases between the two ends. The CDR3 runs to 13 residues. In DNA, the CDR3 is TGTGCCAGCAGTTCGGAGACTAGTTATACGCAGTATTTT. This sequence encodes CASSSETSYTQYF. The full variable domain, rest sourced from reference TRBV28 and TRBJ2-3, is DVKVTQSSRYLVKRTGEKVFLECVQDMDHENMFWYRQDPGLGLRLIYFSYDVKMKEKGDIPEGYSVSREKKERFSLILESASTNQTSMYLCASSSETSYTQYFGPGTRLTVL.

The chain joins TRBV19 to TRBJ1-3; D is ambiguous. The germline V and J ends were trimmed by 10 bases and 0 bases, with 16 bases remaining between them. The germline V gene has CDR1 LNHDA and CDR2 SQIVND (reference sequence). This CDR3 is built from 15 residues. CDR3 in amino acids: CATLPDHSSGNTIYF. For the CDR3, the DNA is TGTGCCACTCTCCCGGACCATAGCTCTGGAAACACCATATATTTT.

There are a few counts of this clone. The chain employs TRBV4-2 and TRBJ2-2; D gene ambiguous. There are 16 residues in the CDR3. Germline V CDR1 and CDR2: LGHNA, YNFKEQ. V dropped 0 bases and J dropped 3 bases, with 11 bases sitting between them. The CDR3: CASSQDNRKHTGELFF. CDR3 coding DNA: TGTGCCAGCAGCCAAGATAACAGAAAACACACCGGGGAGCTGTTTTTT.

This chain uses TRBV5-1 with TRBJ1-1; D unclear. This CDR3 is 14 amino acids long. The V gene lost 3 bases and the J gene lost 1 base, with 10 bases spanning the gap. In germline, CDR1 is SGHRS, CDR2 YFSETQ. CDR3 coding DNA: TGCGCCAGCAGCTCCCTAGGCAGGAACACTGAAGCTTTCTTT. It specifies CASSSLGRNTEAFF.

The V gene is TRBV30, the J gene TRBJ1-4; D gene unclear. The V and J ends lost 0 bases and 10 bases respectively, with 15 bases between them. This CDR3 has 14 amino acids. CDR1 is GTSNPN, CDR2 SVGIG, per germline (reference sequence). CDR3 protein: CAWSVPGNSPKLFF. In nucleotides, the CDR3 is TGTGCCTGGAGTGTACCAGGAAACAGTCCAAAACTGTTTTTT. Using reference TRBV30 and TRBJ1-4 for the parts outside the CDR3, the full variable domain is SQTIHQWPATLVQPVGSPLSLECTVEGTSNPNLYWYRQAAGRGLQLLFYSVGIGQISSEVPQNLSASRPQDRQFILSSKKLLLSDSGFYLCAWSVPGNSPKLFFGSGTQLSVL.

The chain carries TRBV6-6 and TRBJ2-7, with 13 bases matching TRBD2. V lost 5 bases and J lost 3; bases outside the gene matches: 7. In germline, CDR1 is MNHNY, CDR2 SVGAGI (reference sequence). The CDR3 extends over 16 amino acids. The CDR3 region has the DNA TGTGCCAGCAGTCCCGGGACTAGCGGGATAGGCTACGAGCAGTACTTC. It translates to CASSPGTSGIGYEQYF.